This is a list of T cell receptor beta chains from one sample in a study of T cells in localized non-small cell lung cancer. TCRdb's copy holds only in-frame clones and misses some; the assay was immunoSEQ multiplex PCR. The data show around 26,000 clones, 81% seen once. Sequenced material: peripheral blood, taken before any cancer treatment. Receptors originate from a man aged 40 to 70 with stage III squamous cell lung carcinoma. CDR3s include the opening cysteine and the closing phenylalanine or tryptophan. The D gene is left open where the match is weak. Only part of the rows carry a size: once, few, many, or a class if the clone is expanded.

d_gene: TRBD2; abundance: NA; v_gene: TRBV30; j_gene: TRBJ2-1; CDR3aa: CAWSRTGGGQFF; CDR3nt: TGTGCCTGGAGTCGGACGGGAGGTGGGCAGTTCTTC
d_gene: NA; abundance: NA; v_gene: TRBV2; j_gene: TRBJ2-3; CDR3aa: CASSGLGDTDTQYF; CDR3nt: TGTGCCAGCAGCGGGTTGGGGGACACAGATACGCAGTATTTT
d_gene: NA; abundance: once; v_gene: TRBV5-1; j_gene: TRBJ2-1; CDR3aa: CASSSKGRYSYNEQFF; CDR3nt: TGCGCCAGCAGCTCAAAGGGGCGATATTCCTACAATGAGCAGTTCTTC
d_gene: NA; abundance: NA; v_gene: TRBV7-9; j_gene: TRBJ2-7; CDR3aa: CASSPPPAPYEQYF; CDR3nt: TGTGCCAGCAGCCCCCCCCCGGCCCCCTACGAGCAGTACTTC
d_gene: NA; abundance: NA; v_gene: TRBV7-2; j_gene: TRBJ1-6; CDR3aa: CASSPNRSRSPLHF; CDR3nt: TGTGCCAGCAGCCCTAATAGATCCCGTTCACCCCTCCACTTT
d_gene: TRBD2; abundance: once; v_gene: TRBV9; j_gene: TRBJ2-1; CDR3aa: CASSVAASGYNEQFF; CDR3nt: TGTGCCAGCAGCGTAGCGGCTAGCGGCTACAATGAGCAGTTCTTC
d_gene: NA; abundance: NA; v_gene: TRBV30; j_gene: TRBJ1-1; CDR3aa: CAWTRRGVATEAFF; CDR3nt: TGTGCCTGGACCCGCCGGGGTGTCGCCACTGAAGCTTTCTTT
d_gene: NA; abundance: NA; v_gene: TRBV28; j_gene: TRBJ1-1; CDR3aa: CASHSSGNTEAFF; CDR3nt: TGTGCCAGCCATAGTTCGGGGAACACTGAAGCTTTCTTT
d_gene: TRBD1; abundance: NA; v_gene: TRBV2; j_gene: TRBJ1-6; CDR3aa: CASSADRGNNSPLHF; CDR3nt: TGTGCCAGCAGTGCCGACAGGGGGAATAATTCACCCCTCCACTTT
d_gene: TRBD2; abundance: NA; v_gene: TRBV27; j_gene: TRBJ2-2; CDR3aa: CASSFTSGTGELFF; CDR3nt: TGTGCCAGCAGTTTCACTAGCGGCACCGGGGAGCTGTTTTTT
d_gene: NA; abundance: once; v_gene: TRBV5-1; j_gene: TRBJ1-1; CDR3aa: CASSFYLNTEAFF; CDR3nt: TGCGCCAGCAGCTTTTATCTGAACACTGAAGCTTTCTTT
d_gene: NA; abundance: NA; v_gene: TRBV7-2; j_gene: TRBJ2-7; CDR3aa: CASRLSSGQHYEQYF; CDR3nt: TGTGCCAGCAGACTATCCTCCGGACAGCACTACGAGCAGTACTTC
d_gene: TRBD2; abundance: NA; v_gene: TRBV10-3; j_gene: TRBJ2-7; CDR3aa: CATTGEAGEVTIYEQYF; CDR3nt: TGTGCCACAACGGGGGAGGCGGGGGAAGTTACAATCTACGAGCAGTACTTC
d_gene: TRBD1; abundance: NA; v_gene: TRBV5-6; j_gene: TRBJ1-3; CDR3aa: CASSLGDRGRMSSGNTIYF; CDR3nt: TGTGCCAGCAGCTTGGGGGACAGGGGGCGGATGAGCTCTGGAAACACCATATATTTT
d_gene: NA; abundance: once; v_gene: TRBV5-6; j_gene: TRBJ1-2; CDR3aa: CASSPKGQLYGYTF; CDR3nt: TGTGCCAGCAGCCCAAAAGGACAGCTGTATGGCTACACCTTC
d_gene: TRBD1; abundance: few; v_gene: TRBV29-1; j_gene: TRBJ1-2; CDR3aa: CSSRTGESNTF; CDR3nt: TGCAGCTCACGGACAGGAGAGAGTAACACCTTC
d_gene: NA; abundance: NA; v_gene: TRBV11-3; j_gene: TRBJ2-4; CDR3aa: CASSLGGLNIQYF; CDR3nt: TGTGCCAGCAGCTTAGGTGGGCTGAACATTCAGTACTTC
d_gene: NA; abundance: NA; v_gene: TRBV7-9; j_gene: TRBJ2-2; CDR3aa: CASSLGATTNTGELFF; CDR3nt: TGTGCCAGCAGCTTAGGGGCAACCACGAACACCGGGGAGCTGTTTTTT
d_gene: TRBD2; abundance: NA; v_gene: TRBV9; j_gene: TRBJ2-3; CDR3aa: CASSPLAGGSTDTQYF; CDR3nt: TGTGCCAGCAGCCCACTAGCGGGGGGCTCCACAGATACGCAGTATTTT
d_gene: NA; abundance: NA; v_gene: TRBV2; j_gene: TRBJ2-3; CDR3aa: CASRQTTDYTDTQYF; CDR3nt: TGTGCCAGCAGGCAGACGACAGATTACACAGATACGCAGTATTTT
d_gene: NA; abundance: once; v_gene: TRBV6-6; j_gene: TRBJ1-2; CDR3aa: CASSLTANYYGYTF; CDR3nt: TGTGCCAGCAGTTTGACAGCTAACTACTATGGCTACACCTTC
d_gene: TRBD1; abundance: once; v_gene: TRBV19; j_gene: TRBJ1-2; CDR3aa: CASSRGGQGILIYGYTF; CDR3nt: TGTGCCAGTAGTAGAGGAGGACAGGGGATATTGATCTATGGCTACACCTTC
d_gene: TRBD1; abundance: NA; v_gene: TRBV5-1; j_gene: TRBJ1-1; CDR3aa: CASSEGQMNTEAFF; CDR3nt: TGCGCCAGCAGCGAGGGACAGATGAACACTGAAGCTTTCTTT
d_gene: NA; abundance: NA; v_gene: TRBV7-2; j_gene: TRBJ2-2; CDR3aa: CASSPGSFGELFF; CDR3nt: TGTGCCAGCAGCCCCGGCTCCTTCGGGGAGCTGTTTTTT
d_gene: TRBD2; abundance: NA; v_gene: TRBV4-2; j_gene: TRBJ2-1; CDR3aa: CASSQEPSGSNEQFF; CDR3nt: TGTGCCAGCAGCCAAGAGCCTAGCGGGAGCAATGAGCAGTTCTTC
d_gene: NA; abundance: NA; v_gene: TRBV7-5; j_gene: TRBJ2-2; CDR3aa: CARSLNSSSRGLFF; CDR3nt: TGTGCCAGAAGCTTAAACAGTTCGAGTCGCGGGCTGTTTTTT
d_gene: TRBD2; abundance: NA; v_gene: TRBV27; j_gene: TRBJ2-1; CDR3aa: CASSATSGIIHEQFF; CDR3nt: TGTGCCAGCAGCGCTACTAGCGGGATCATACATGAGCAGTTCTTC
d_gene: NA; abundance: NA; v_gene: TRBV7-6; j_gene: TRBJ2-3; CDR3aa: CASSSHDTQYF; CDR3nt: TGTGCCAGCAGCTCCCACGATACGCAGTATTTT
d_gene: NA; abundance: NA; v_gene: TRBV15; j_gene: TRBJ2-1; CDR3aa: CATSRGGARRYNEQFF; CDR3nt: TGTGCCACCAGCAGAGGCGGGGCCCGCCGCTACAATGAGCAGTTCTTC
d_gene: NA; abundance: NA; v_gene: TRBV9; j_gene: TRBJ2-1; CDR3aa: CASSERPGDSYNEQFF; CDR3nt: TGTGCCAGCAGTGAAAGGCCGGGTGACTCCTACAATGAGCAGTTCTTC
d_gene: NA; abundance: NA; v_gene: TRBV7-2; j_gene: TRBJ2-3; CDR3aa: CASSLDGTLDTQYF; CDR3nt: TGTGCCAGCAGCTTAGACGGGACTCTAGATACGCAGTATTTT
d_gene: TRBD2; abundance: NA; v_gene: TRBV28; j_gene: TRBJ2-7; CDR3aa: CAITSGRTYEQYF; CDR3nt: TGTGCCATTACTAGCGGGAGAACCTACGAGCAGTACTTC
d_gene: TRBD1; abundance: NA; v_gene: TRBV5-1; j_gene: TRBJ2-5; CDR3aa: CASSLGRGTGETQYF; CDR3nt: TGCGCCAGCAGCTTGGGCCGAGGGACAGGGGAGACCCAGTACTTC
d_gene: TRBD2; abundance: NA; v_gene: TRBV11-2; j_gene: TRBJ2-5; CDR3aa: CASSFLGGETQYF; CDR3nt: TGTGCCAGCAGCTTTCTGGGGGGGGAGACCCAGTACTTC
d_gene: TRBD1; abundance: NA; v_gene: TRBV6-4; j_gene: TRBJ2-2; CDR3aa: CASSDYSDRETGELFF; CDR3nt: TGTGCCAGCAGTGACTATTCGGACAGGGAGACCGGGGAGCTGTTTTTT
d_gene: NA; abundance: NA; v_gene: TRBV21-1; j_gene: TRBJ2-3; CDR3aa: CASSKGGPKTTRQDTQYF; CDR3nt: TGTGCCAGCAGCAAAGGGGGGCCAAAGACCACTCGGCAAGATACGCAGTATTTT
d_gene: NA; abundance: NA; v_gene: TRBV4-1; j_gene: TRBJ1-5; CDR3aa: CASSQGQFNQPQHF; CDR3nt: TGCGCCAGCAGCCAAGGACAATTCAATCAGCCCCAGCATTTT
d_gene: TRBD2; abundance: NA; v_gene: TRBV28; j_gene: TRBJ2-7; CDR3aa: CASSFRGRGEQYF; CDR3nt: TGTGCCAGCAGTTTTCGCGGGAGAGGCGAGCAGTACTTC
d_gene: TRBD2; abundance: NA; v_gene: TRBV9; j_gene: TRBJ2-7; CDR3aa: CASSVEAGGIYFEQYF; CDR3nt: TGTGCCAGCAGCGTCGAAGCGGGGGGAATTTACTTCGAGCAGTACTTC
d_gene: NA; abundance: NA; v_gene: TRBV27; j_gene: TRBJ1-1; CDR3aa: CARKVNTEAFF; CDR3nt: TGTGCCAGGAAGGTGAACACTGAAGCTTTCTTT
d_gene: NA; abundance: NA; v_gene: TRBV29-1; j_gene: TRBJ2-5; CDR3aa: CSVPLGAGLGETQYF; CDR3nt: TGCAGCGTCCCTCTGGGAGCAGGGCTGGGAGAGACCCAGTACTTC
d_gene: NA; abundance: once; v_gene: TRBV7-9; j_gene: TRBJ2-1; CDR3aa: CASSPMEDEQFF; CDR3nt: TGTGCCAGCAGCCCTATGGAGGATGAGCAGTTCTTC
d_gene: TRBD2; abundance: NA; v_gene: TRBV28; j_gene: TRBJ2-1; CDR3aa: CASSYASGTNEQFF; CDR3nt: TGTGCCAGCAGTTATGCTAGCGGCACCAATGAGCAGTTCTTC
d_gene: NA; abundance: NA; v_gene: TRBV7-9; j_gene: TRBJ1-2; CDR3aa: CASSLGGGYDGYTF; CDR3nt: TGTGCCAGCAGCCTAGGTGGAGGGTATGATGGCTACACCTTC
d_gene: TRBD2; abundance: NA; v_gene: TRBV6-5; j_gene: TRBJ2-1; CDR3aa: CASSYSLAGGNEQFF; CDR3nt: TGTGCCAGCAGTTACTCGCTAGCGGGAGGCAATGAGCAGTTCTTC
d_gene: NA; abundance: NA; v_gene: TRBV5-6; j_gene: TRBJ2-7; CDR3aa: CASSLVGEQYF; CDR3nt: TGTGCCAGCAGCCTCGTGGGCGAGCAGTACTTC
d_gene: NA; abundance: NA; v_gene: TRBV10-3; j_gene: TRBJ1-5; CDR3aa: CATSRGFDQPQHF; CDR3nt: TGTGCCACCTCGAGGGGTTTCGATCAGCCCCAGCATTTT
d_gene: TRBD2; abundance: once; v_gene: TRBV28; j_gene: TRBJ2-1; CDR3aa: CASTSGSSYNEQFF; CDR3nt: TGTGCCAGCACTAGCGGGAGCTCCTACAATGAGCAGTTCTTC
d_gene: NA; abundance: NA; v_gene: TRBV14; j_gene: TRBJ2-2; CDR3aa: CASSQILRGPGELFF; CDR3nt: TGTGCCAGCAGCCAAATCCTGAGAGGGCCCGGGGAGCTGTTTTTT
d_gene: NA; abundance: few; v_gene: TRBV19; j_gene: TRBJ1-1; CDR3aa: CASRILQGRAFF; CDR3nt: TGTGCCAGTAGGATACTACAGGGTCGAGCTTTCTTT
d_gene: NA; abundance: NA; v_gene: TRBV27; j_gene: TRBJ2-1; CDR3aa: CASSSYSSYNEQFF; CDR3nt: TGTGCCAGCAGTTCCTACTCCTCCTACAATGAGCAGTTCTTC
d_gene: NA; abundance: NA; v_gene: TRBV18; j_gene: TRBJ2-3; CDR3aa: CASSPQGKDTQYF; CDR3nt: TGTGCCAGCTCACCCCAGGGAAAAGATACGCAGTATTTT
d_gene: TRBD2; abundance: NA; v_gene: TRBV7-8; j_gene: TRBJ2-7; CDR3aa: CASSAGTSGRAGDEQYF; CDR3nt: TGTGCCAGCAGCGCCGGGACTAGCGGGAGGGCCGGTGACGAGCAGTACTTC
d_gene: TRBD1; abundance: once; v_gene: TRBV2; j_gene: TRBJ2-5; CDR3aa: CASTSRDREQETQYF; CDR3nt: TGTGCCAGCACCTCAAGGGACAGGGAGCAAGAGACCCAGTACTTC
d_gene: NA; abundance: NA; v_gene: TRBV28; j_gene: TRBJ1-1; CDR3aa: CASSSGREMNTEAFF; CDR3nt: TGTGCCAGCAGTTCGGGCAGAGAGATGAACACTGAAGCTTTCTTT
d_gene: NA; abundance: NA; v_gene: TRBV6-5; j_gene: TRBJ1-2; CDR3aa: CASTAGPYGYTF; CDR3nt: TGTGCCAGCACCGCTGGCCCTTATGGCTACACCTTC
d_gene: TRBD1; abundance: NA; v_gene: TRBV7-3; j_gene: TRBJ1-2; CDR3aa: CASSLEGGTGYTF; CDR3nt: TGTGCCAGCAGCTTAGAAGGGGGCACCGGCTACACCTTC
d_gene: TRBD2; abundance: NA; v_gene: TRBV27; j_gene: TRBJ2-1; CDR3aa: CASSNRGREGRNEQFF; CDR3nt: TGTGCCAGCAGTAACCGTGGGCGGGAGGGCCGAAATGAGCAGTTCTTC
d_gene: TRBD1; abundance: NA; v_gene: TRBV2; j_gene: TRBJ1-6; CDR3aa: CASSRGQGSPLHF; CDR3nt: TGTGCCAGCAGCAGGGGGCAGGGTTCACCCCTCCACTTT
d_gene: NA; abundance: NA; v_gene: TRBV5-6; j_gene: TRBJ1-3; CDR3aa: CASSLGGDAGNTIYF; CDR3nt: TGTGCCAGCAGCTTGGGAGGGGATGCTGGAAACACCATATATTTT